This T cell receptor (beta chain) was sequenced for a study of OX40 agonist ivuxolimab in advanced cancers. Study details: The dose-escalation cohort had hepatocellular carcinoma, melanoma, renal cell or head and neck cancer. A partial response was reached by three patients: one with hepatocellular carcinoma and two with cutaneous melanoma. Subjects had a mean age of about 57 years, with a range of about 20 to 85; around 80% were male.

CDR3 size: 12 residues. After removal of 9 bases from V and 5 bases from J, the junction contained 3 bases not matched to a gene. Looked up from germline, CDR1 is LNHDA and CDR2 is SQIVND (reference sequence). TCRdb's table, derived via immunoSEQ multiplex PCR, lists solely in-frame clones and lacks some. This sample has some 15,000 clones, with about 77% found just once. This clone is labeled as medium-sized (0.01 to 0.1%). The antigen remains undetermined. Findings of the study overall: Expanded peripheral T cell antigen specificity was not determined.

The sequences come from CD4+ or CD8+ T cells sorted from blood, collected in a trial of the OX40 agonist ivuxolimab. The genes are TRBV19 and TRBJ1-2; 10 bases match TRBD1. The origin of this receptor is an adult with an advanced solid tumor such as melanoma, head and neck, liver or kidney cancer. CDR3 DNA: TGTGCCAGCCAGGACAGGGGGTATGGCTACACCTTC. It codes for CASQDRGYGYTF.